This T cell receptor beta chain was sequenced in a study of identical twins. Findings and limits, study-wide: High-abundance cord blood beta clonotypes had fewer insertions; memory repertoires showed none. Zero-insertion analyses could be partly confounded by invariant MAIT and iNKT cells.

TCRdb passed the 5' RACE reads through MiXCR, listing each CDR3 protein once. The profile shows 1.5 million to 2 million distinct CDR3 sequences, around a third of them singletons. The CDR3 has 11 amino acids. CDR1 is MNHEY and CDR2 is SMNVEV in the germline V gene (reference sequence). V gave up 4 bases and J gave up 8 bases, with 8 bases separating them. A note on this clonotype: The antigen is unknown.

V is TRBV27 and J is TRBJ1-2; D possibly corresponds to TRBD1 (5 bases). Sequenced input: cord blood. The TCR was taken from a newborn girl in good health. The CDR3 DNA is TGTGCCAGCAGTTCAGGGATGGGCTACACCTTC. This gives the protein CASSSGMGYTF.